These 16 T cell receptor beta chains were sequenced from one sample in a study of T cells in Graves' hyperthyroidism and ophthalmopathy. The TCR beta CDR3 regions underwent amplification using RNA transcripts as the source. With the HTBI primer set, the TCR CDR3 went through a first round of RT-PCR. TCRdb recomputed calls from the multiplex PCR reads with MiXCR, one row per CDR3 protein. Of approximately 380,000 distinct CDR3 sequences in the sample, over 11% were seen once. The specimen was blood. The source of these receptors is a man aged 45 to 65 with Graves' ophthalmopathy.

This chain joins TRBV7-9 and TRBJ2-5; perhaps TRBD1 as D (6 bases). CDR1 is SEHNR, CDR2 FQNEAQ, per germline (reference sequence). CDR3 length equals 16 residues. Trimming stripped 5 bases from V and 2 bases from J, with 18 bases between. The CDR3 region is CASSEEAGTQQETQYF. CDR3 coding DNA: TGTGCCAGCAGCGAAGAGGCCGGGACACAACAAGAGACCCAGTACTTC.

Regarding this clonotype: It may be a read error: a sequence one base away is much more abundant. The chain is built from TRBV7-2 and TRBJ2-3, with 8 bases lining up with TRBD2. The CDR3 spans 16 residues. From germline, CDR1 is SGHTA and CDR2 FQGNSA. CDR3 bases: TGTGCCCGCAGCCTAAGTGGACTAGCCAGCACAGATACGCAGTATTTT. Amino acids: CARSLSGLASTDTQYF.

This clonotype was observed at least ten times. This sequence joins TRBV2 and TRBJ2-3, with D perhaps being TRBD1 or TRBD2 (5 bases each). The CDR3 spans 11 residues. The V end lost 4 bases, the J end lost 10 bases, and 9 bases lay between the germline ends. Germline lookup yields CDR1 SNHLY and CDR2 FYNNEI. CDR3 sequence: CASSVMGAQYF. DNA of the CDR3: TGTGCCAGCAGTGTTATGGGGGCGCAGTATTTT.

This clonotype was found a few times. The chain uses TRBV6-1 and TRBJ2-1; D may be TRBD1 (5 bases). Trimming removed 6 bases at V and 5 bases at J, with 14 bases between. The CDR3 runs to 14 residues. Germline V lookup: CDR1 MNHNS, CDR2 SASEGT. CDR3 residues: CASRNTGVDNEQFF. CDR3 DNA sequence: TGTGCCAGCAGAAATACAGGTGTGGACAATGAGCAGTTCTTC.

There are many counts of this clonotype. The gene calls are TRBV27 and TRBJ2-5, with D tentatively TRBD1 (5 bases). CDR1 is MNHEY, CDR2 SMNVEV, per germline (reference sequence). The CDR3 has 15 residues. V was trimmed by 4 bases and J by 4 bases, leaving 16 bases between them. The CDR3 DNA reads TGTGCCAGCAGTTCCGTTGGCAGGGTCGGAGAGACCCAGTACTTC. Residues: CASSSVGRVGETQYF.

The chain has TRBV24-1 and TRBJ2-3; D is ambiguous. Germline V gene sequence: CDR1 KGHDR, CDR2 SFDVKD. Trimming cost V 5 bases and J 2 bases, with 13 bases left between them. The CDR3 contains 15 residues. CDR3 sequence (DNA): TGTGCCACCAGTGGCGCACGTGAGTTCACAGATACGCAGTATTTT. Translation: CATSGAREFTDTQYF.

V and J are TRBV5-1 and TRBJ2-7; unclear D gene. Per germline, CDR1 SGHRS and CDR2 YFSETQ. CDR3 length equals 15 residues. Trimming stripped 0 bases from V and 2 bases from J, with 12 bases between. The CDR3 sequence: CASSLAASPTYEQYF. The CDR3 DNA is TGCGCCAGCAGCTTGGCCGCTAGTCCCACCTACGAGCAGTACTTC.

This clonotype was picked up many times. This sequence joins TRBV10-3 and TRBJ2-5, with 7 bases fitting TRBD2. Germline CDR1 reads ENHRY; CDR2 reads SYGVKD. V shed 6 bases and J 5 bases; nucleotides not matched to a gene: 12. This CDR3 region has 15 residues. The CDR3 DNA reads TGTGCCATCAGGGGGGACGCGGGAGACGGGGAGACCCAGTACTTC. Translated, it gives CAIRGDAGDGETQYF.

This clonotype was found many times. The chain has TRBV7-9 and TRBJ2-1; 11 nucleotides align to TRBD2. In germline, CDR1 is SEHNR, CDR2 FQNEAQ (reference sequence). V dropped 4 bases and J dropped 10; count of bases not matched to a gene: 3. The CDR3 extends over 13 amino acids. DNA of the CDR3: TGTGCCAGCAGCTCGGGACTAGCGGAGGAGCAGTTCTTC. Encoded protein: CASSSGLAEEQFF.

This chain joins TRBV30 and TRBJ1-1; D is perhaps TRBD1 (6 bases). Germline CDR1 is GTSNPN and CDR2 is SVGIG (reference sequence). Trimming stripped 0 bases from V and 4 bases from J, with 12 bases between. The CDR3 covers 14 residues. In DNA form, the CDR3 reads TGTGCCTGGAGTGTTAGGGGGATGCTCACTGAAGCTTTCTTT. Protein: CAWSVRGMLTEAFF.

This clonotype was seen a handful of times. Here the CDR3 reads CASSPTGQGIPEQYF. CDR3 sequence (DNA): TGCGCCAGCAGCCCCACCGGACAGGGCATCCCCGAGCAGTACTTC. This sequence joins TRBV4-1 and TRBJ2-7; TRBD1 agrees at 8 bases. Germline CDR1 is MGHRA and CDR2 is YSYEKL. The CDR3 spans 15 residues. Losses at the gene ends were 4 bases for V and 6 bases for J; bases not matched to a gene: 11.

This clonotype has ten or more counts. This rearrangement joins TRBV5-1 to TRBJ2-4; 9 nucleotides line up with TRBD1. There are 16 residues in the CDR3. Germline V gives CDR1 SGHRS, CDR2 YFSETQ. Trimming removed 4 bases from V and 0 bases from J; junction bases left unmatched: 5. CDR3 amino acids: CASSLRTGEAKNIQYF. CDR3 nucleotides: TGCGCCAGCAGCCTCAGGACAGGGGAAGCCAAAAACATTCAGTACTTC.

This clonotype was recorded at least ten times. The J gene is TRBJ1-4, the V gene TRBV28; no firm D call. Germline CDR1 and CDR2: MDHEN and SYDVKM. The CDR3 has 13 amino acids. V was trimmed by 6 bases and J by 8 bases, leaving 13 bases between them. This CDR3 is CASRPGQIEKLFF. CDR3 in DNA: TGTGCCAGCAGGCCTGGGCAGATCGAAAAACTGTTTTTT.

This clonotype was counted ten times or more. CDR3: CASSEGGDWNEQFF. The DNA for the CDR3 is TGTGCCAGCAGTGAAGGGGGGGACTGGAATGAGCAGTTCTTC. The chain uses TRBV2 and TRBJ2-1; D might be TRBD2 (6 bases). The CDR3 has 14 amino acids. The germline gives CDR1 SNHLY, CDR2 FYNNEI. With 1 base removed from V and 7 bases from J, the gap between germline ends came to 11 bases.

This chain joins TRBV5-6 and TRBJ2-7; D remains unclear. The CDR3 sequence is 13 residues long. Germline lookup yields CDR1 SGHDT and CDR2 YYEEEE. Trimming removed 0 bases at V and 3 bases at J, with 7 bases between. The DNA for the CDR3 is TGTGCCAGCAGCTTGGGTTCCCGCTACGAGCAGTACTTC. Residues: CASSLGSRYEQYF. Combining the CDR3 with reference TRBV5-6 and TRBJ2-7 gives the whole variable domain DAGVTQSPTHLIKTRGQQVTLRCSPKSGHDTVSWYQQALGQGPQFIFQYYEEEERQRGNFPDRFSGHQFPNYSSELNVNALLLGDSALYLCASSLGSRYEQYFGPGTRLTVT.

This clonotype was detected ten times or more. This chain connects TRBV28 to TRBJ2-7; D not certain. CDR1 and CDR2 (germline): MDHEN, SYDVKM. The CDR3 loop spans 13 amino acids. V was trimmed by 2 bases and J by 4 bases, leaving 9 bases between them. CDR3 protein: CASSLLSGYEQYF. CDR3 nucleotides: TGTGCCAGCAGTTTACTCTCGGGTTACGAGCAGTACTTC. The entire variable domain, with the rest obtained from reference TRBV28 and TRBJ2-7, is as follows: DVKVTQSSRYLVKRTGEKVFLECVQDMDHENMFWYRQDPGLGLRLIYFSYDVKMKEKGDIPEGYSVSREKKERFSLILESASTNQTSMYLCASSLLSGYEQYFGPGTRLTVT.